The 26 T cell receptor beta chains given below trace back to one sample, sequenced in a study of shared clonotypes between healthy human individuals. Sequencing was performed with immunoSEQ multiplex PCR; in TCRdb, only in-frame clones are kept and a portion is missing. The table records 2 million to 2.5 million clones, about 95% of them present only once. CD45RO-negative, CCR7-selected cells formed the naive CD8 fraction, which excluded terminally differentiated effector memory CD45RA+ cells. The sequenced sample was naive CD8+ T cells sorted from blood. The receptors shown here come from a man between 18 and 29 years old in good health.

The CDR3 bases are TGTGCCAGCAGCTTAGATGGACAGGGAACGCGAGAGACCCAGTACTTC. This encodes CASSLDGQGTRETQYF. The chain combines TRBV11-2 with TRBJ2-5, with TRBD1 identical over 8 bases. This CDR3 is 16 amino acids long. Germline V lookup: CDR1 SGHAT, CDR2 FQNNGV. Germline trimming cut 0 bases from V and 4 bases from J; bases unmatched to any gene: 7.

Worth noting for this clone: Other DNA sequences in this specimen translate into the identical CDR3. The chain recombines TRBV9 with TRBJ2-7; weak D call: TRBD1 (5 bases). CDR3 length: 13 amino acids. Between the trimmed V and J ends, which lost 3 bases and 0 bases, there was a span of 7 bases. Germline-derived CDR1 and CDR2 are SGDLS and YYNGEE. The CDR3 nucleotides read TGTGCCAGCAGCGGGGGCCCCTCCTACGAGCAGTACTTC. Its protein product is CASSGGPSYEQYF.

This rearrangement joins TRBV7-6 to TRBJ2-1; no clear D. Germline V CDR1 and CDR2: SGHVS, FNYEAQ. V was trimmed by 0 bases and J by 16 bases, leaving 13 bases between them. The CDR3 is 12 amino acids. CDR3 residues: CASSLAKGQAFF. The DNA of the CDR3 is TGTGCCAGCAGCTTAGCAAAGGGCCAAGCCTTCTTC.

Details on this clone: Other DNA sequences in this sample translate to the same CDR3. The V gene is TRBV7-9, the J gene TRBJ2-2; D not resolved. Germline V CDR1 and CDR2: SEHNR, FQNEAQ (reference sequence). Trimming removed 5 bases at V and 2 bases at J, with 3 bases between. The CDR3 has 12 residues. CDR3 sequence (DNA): TGTGCCAGCAGCACTAACACCGGGGAGCTGTTTTTT. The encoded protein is CASSTNTGELFF.

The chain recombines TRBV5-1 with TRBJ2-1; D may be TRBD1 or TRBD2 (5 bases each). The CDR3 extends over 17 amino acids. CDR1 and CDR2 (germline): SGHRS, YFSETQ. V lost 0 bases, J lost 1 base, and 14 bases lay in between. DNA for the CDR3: TGCGCCAGCAGCTTGGCCCCCGGGACCTATTCCTACAATGAGCAGTTCTTC. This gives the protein CASSLAPGTYSYNEQFF.

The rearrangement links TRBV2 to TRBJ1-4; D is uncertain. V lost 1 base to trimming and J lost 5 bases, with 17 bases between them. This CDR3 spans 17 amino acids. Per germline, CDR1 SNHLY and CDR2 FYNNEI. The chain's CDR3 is CASSEEGGSGWNEKLFF. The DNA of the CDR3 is TGTGCCAGCAGTGAAGAGGGTGGTTCCGGGTGGAATGAAAAACTGTTTTTT.

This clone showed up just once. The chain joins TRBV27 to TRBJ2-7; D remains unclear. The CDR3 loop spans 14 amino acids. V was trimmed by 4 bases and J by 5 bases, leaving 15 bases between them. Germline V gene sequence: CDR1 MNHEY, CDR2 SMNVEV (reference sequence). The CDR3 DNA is TGTGCCAGCAGTTACGGCGCTCCCCCTAACGAGCAGTACTTC. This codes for CASSYGAPPNEQYF.

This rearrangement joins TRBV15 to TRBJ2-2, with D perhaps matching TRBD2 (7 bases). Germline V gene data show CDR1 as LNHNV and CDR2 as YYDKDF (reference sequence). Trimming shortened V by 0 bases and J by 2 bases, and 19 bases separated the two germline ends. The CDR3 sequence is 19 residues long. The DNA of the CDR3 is TGTGCCACCAGCAGAGAGATGGCGGGGGCCGAAGATAACACCGGGGAGCTGTTTTTT. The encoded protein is CATSREMAGAEDNTGELFF.

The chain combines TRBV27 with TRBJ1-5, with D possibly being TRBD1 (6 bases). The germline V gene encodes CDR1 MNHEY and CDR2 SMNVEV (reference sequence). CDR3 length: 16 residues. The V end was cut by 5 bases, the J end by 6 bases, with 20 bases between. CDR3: CASSPSSGDQGQPQHF. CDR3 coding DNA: TGTGCCAGCAGTCCATCGTCAGGGGATCAGGGTCAGCCCCAGCATTTT.

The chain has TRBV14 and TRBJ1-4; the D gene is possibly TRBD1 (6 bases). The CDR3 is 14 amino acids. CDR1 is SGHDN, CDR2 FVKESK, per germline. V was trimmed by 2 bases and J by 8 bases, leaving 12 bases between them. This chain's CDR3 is CASSQMGAGEKLFF. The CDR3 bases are TGTGCCAGCAGCCAAATGGGGGCAGGGGAAAAACTGTTTTTT.

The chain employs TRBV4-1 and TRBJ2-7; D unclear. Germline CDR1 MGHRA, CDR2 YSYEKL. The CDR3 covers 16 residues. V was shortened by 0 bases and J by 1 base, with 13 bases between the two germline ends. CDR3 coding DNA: TGCGCCAGCAGCCAAGAAGGCCCGGCGGATTCCTACGAGCAGTACTTC. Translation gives CASSQEGPADSYEQYF.

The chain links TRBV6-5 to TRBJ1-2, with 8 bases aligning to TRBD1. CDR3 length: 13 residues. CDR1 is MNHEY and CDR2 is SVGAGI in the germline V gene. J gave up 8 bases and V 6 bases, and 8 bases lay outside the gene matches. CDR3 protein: CASSPGGETGYTF. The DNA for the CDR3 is TGTGCCAGCAGCCCAGGGGGCGAGACGGGCTACACCTTC.

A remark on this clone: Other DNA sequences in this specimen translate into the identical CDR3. The CDR3 region has the DNA TGTGCCAGCAGCTTAACTAGCTCCTACGAGCAGTACTTC. Its translation is CASSLTSSYEQYF. The chain combines TRBV7-6 with TRBJ2-7; possibly TRBD2 for D (5 bases). The CDR3 is 13 amino acids. The ends were cut back, 2 bases at V and 0 bases at J, with 5 bases in the middle. Germline V lookup: CDR1 SGHVS, CDR2 FNYEAQ.

DNA of the CDR3: TGTGCCAGCAGCTCCGACAGGGTTGGCTACACCTTC. Translating it yields CASSSDRVGYTF. The chain joins TRBV5-6 to TRBJ1-2; 7 nucleotides line up with TRBD1. V shed 3 bases and J 7 bases; nucleotides not matched to a gene: 3. Germline V gene sequence: CDR1 SGHDT, CDR2 YYEEEE. This CDR3 is 12 amino acids long.

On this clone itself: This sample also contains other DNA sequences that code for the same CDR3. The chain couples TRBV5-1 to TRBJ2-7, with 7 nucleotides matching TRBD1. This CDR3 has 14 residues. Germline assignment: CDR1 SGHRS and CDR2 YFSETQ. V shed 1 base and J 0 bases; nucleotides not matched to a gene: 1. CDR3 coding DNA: TGCGCCAGCAGCTTGTCAGGGGGCTCCTACGAGCAGTACTTC. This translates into CASSLSGGSYEQYF.

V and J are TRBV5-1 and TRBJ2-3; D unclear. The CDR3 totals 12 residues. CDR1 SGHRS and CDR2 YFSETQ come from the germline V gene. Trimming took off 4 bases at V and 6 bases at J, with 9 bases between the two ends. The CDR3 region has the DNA TGCGCCAGCAGCAAGACAACGGATACGCAGTATTTT. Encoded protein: CASSKTTDTQYF.

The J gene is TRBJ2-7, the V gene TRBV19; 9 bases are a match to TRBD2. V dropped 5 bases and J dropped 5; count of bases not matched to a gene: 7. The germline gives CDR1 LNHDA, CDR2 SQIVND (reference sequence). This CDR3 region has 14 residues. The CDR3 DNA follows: TGTGCCAGTAGTTATAATAGCGGGAGCGACGAGCAGTACTTC. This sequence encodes CASSYNSGSDEQYF.

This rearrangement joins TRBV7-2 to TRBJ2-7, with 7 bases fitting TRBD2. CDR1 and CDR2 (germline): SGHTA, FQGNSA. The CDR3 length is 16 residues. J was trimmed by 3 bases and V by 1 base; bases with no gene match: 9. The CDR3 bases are TGTGCCAGCAGCTTAGTTTCGTCTAGCGGTATCTACGAGCAGTACTTC. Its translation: CASSLVSSSGIYEQYF.

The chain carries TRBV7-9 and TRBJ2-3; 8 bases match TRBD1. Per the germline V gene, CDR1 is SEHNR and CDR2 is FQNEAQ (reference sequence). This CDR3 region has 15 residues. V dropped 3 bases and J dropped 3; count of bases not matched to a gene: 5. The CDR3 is CASSFETGETDTQYF. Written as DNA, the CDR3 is TGTGCCAGCAGCTTTGAGACAGGGGAGACAGATACGCAGTATTTT.

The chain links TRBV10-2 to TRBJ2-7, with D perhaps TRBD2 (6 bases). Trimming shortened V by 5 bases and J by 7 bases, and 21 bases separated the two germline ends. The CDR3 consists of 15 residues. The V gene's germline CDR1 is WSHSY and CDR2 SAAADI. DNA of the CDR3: TGCGCCAGCAGTCAGGGACTTTCGCCTACGAGTGAGCAGTACTTC. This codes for CASSQGLSPTSEQYF.

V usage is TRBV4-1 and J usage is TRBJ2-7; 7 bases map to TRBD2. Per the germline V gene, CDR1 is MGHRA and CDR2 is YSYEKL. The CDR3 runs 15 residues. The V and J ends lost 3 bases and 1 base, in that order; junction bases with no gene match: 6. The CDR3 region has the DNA TGCGCCAGCAGCCAGAGCGGGGCTACTTCCTACGAGCAGTACTTC. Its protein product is CASSQSGATSYEQYF.

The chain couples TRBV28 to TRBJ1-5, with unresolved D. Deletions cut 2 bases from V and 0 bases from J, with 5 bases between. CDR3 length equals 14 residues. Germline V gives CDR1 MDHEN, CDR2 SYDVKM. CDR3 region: CASSLRISNQPQHF. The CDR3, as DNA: TGTGCCAGCAGTTTACGGATTAGCAATCAGCCCCAGCATTTT.

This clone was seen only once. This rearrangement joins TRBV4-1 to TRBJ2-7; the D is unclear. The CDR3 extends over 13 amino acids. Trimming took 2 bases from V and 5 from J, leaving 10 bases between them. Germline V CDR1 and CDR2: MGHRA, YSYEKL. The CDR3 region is CASSQSLGNEQYF. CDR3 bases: TGCGCCAGCAGCCAATCTCTAGGTAACGAGCAGTACTTC.

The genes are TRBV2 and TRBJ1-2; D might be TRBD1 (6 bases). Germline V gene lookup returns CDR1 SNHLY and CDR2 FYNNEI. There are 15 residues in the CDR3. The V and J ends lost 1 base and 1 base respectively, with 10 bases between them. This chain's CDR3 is CASSEGAGDNYGYTF. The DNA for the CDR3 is TGTGCCAGCAGTGAAGGGGCAGGGGATAACTATGGCTACACCTTC.

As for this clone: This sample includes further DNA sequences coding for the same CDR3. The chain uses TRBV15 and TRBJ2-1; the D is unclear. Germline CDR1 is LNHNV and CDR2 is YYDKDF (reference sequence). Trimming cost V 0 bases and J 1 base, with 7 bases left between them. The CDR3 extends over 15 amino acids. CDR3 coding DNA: TGTGCCACCAGCAGAGATTTAGGTTCCTACAATGAGCAGTTCTTC. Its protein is CATSRDLGSYNEQFF.

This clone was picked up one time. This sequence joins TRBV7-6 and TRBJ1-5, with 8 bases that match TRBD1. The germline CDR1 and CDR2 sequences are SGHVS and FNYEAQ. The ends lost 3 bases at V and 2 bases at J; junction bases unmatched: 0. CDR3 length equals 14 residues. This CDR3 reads CASSLTGGNQPQHF. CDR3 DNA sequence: TGTGCCAGCAGCTTGACAGGGGGCAATCAGCCCCAGCATTTT.